The 32 T cell receptor beta chains below come from one sample, sequenced in a study of cytomegalovirus exposure and HLA in healthy donors. Amplification used 60 Vbeta primers and 13 Jbeta primers. Generated by immunoSEQ multiplex PCR, the TCRdb table keeps only in-frame clones and is missing some. Of a few hundred thousand clones listed, about 90% are singletons. Sequenced sample: PBMCs. These TCRs come from a girl aged 2-10 years in good health and CMV-seronegative.

The chain carries TRBV30 and TRBJ1-6, with a tentative D call TRBD1 (6 bases). This CDR3 region has 15 residues. V lost 2 bases to trimming and J lost 9 bases, with 17 bases between them. Looked up from germline, CDR1 is GTSNPN and CDR2 is SVGIG (reference sequence). The DNA of the CDR3 is TGTGCCTGGAGTTTCCCGGGGGGGCCGGGTTCACCCCTCCACTTT. This gives the protein CAWSFPGGPGSPLHF.

The rearrangement joins TRBV18 to TRBJ2-5; 9 nucleotides line up with TRBD2. J was trimmed by 3 bases and V by 3 bases; bases with no gene match: 11. The CDR3 length is 17 residues. The germline V gene encodes CDR1 KGHSH and CDR2 LQKENI. CDR3 nucleotides: TGTGCCAGCTCACCTCTAAGGGGTAGCGGGGGAGAAGAGACCCAGTACTTC. This encodes CASSPLRGSGGEETQYF.

The rearrangement uses TRBV5-1 and TRBJ2-3, with 7 bases identical to TRBD1. Germline-derived CDR1 and CDR2 are SGHRS and YFSETQ. The CDR3 has 14 residues. The ends lost 3 bases at V and 3 bases at J; junction bases unmatched: 4. CDR3 DNA: TGCGCCAGCAGCTCGGGACAGTCGACAGATACGCAGTATTTT. Translating it yields CASSSGQSTDTQYF.

The chain is built from TRBV2 and TRBJ1-4, with D perhaps TRBD1 (5 bases). Looked up from germline, CDR1 is SNHLY and CDR2 is FYNNEI. V lost 6 bases and J 1 base, leaving 6 bases between the germline ends. The CDR3 contains 13 residues. CDR3 nucleotides: TGTGCCAGCAGGGGGCAAACTAATGAAAAACTGTTTTTT. Amino acids: CASRGQTNEKLFF.

This clone was detected once. The rearrangement links TRBV10-3 to TRBJ2-7; the D gene is possibly TRBD1 (5 bases). Germline-derived CDR1 and CDR2 are ENHRY and SYGVKD. The V gene lost 0 bases and the J gene lost 2 bases, with 8 bases spanning the gap. The CDR3 sequence is 14 residues long. The chain's CDR3 is CAISESGRAYEQYF. The CDR3 coding sequence is TGTGCCATCAGTGAGTCAGGCAGGGCCTACGAGCAGTACTTC.

This rearrangement joins TRBV5-5 to TRBJ1-4; possible D gene TRBD1, 5 bases. Germline assignment: CDR1 SGHKS and CDR2 YYEKEE (reference sequence). This CDR3 has 14 residues. Trimming took off 0 bases at V and 7 bases at J, with 10 bases between the two ends. Written as DNA, the CDR3 is TGTGCCAGCAGCTTGGTTCAGGGCGGTGAAAAACTGTTTTTT. Residues: CASSLVQGGEKLFF.

The V and J genes are TRBV10-3 and TRBJ2-3; 8 bases are shared with TRBD2. J gave up 0 bases and V 2 bases, and 10 bases lay outside the gene matches. Germline assignment: CDR1 ENHRY and CDR2 SYGVKD. CDR3 length: 18 residues. CDR3 loop: CAISEIGGAGGSTDTQYF. The CDR3 DNA reads TGTGCCATCAGTGAGATCGGAGGGGCGGGGGGAAGCACAGATACGCAGTATTTT.

The rearrangement joins TRBV4-1 to TRBJ1-1; no firm D call. This CDR3 spans 12 amino acids. Germline V gene data show CDR1 as MGHRA and CDR2 as YSYEKL. Trimming stripped 3 bases from V and 7 bases from J, with 9 bases between. In DNA form, the CDR3 reads TGCGCCAGCAGCCAGCCGGGAATTGAAGCTTTCTTT. Translating it yields CASSQPGIEAFF.

The chain joins TRBV20-1 to TRBJ1-6, with D unclear. The V gene lost 6 bases and the J gene lost 9 bases, with 9 bases spanning the gap. The CDR3 has 11 residues. The germline gives CDR1 DFQATT, CDR2 SNEGSKA (reference sequence). CDR3 bases: TGCAGTGCGAGGCGTGGTTCACCCCTCCACTTT. It is translated as CSARRGSPLHF.

The V and J genes are TRBV5-5 and TRBJ1-2, with D perhaps matching TRBD1 (5 bases). V was pared by 4 bases and J by 4 bases, with 17 bases between. Germline loops: CDR1 SGHKS, CDR2 YYEKEE (reference sequence). The CDR3 loop spans 15 amino acids. The CDR3 DNA is TGTGCCAGCAGCCCTGGAGCAGGGCGAGGCTATGGCTACACCTTC. Translating it yields CASSPGAGRGYGYTF.

The chain is built from TRBV6-1 and TRBJ2-7, with 8 bases lining up with TRBD2. The CDR3 totals 14 residues. After removal of 6 bases from V and 2 bases from J, the junction contained 6 bases not matched to a gene. From germline, CDR1 is MNHNS and CDR2 SASEGT. The DNA of the CDR3 is TGTGCCAGCAGCCTAGCGGGCACAACCTACGAGCAGTACTTC. Translated: CASSLAGTTYEQYF.

The chain combines TRBV10-1 with TRBJ1-1; D possibly corresponds to TRBD1 (5 bases). The V end lost 6 bases, the J end lost 1 base, and 12 bases lay between the germline ends. Germline loops: CDR1 WNHNN, CDR2 SYGVQD (reference sequence). The CDR3 is made up of 14 amino acids. The CDR3 DNA is TGCGCCAGCAGGTCCGCAGGGTCGAACACTGAAGCTTTCTTT. Its translation is CASRSAGSNTEAFF.

This rearrangement joins TRBV7-3 to TRBJ2-7; D ambiguous. Germline CDR1 SGHTA, CDR2 FQGTGA. Trimming took 3 bases from V and 2 from J, leaving 8 bases between them. The CDR3 contains 13 residues. This CDR3 is CASSLSPAYEQYF. The DNA for the CDR3 is TGTGCCAGCAGCTTGAGTCCCGCCTACGAGCAGTACTTC.

The J gene is TRBJ2-7, the V gene TRBV5-6; weak D call: TRBD1 (5 bases). The CDR3 covers 11 residues. Germline CDR1 reads SGHDT; CDR2 reads YYEEEE. Trimming took off 4 bases at V and 5 bases at J, with 7 bases between the two ends. The CDR3 here is CASSGADEQYF. In DNA form, the CDR3 reads TGTGCCAGCAGCGGGGCGGACGAGCAGTACTTC.

The CDR3, as DNA: TGTGCCAGCAGTTCCAGGGGGAAGGACTATGGCTACACCTTC. It encodes CASSSRGKDYGYTF. The chain uses TRBV28 and TRBJ1-2, with 7 nucleotides matching TRBD1. The V and J ends lost 4 bases and 3 bases, in that order; junction bases with no gene match: 5. The germline gives CDR1 MDHEN, CDR2 SYDVKM. There are 14 residues in the CDR3.

CDR3 nucleotides: TGTGCCAGCAGCTTAGAGGTTACAGGGGTGACTGAAGCTTTCTTT. As protein: CASSLEVTGVTEAFF. The chain carries TRBV7-9 and TRBJ1-1; 7 positions agree with TRBD1. Germline CDR1 is SEHNR and CDR2 is FQNEAQ (reference sequence). This CDR3 region has 15 residues. With 1 base clipped from V and 5 bases from J, the junction kept 7 bases outside the gene matches.

The J gene is TRBJ2-7, the V gene TRBV7-6; D might be TRBD2 (7 bases). CDR3 length: 15 residues. Trimming shortened V by 0 bases and J by 4 bases, and 13 bases separated the two germline ends. Germline V gives CDR1 SGHVS, CDR2 FNYEAQ. The CDR3 region has the DNA TGTGCCAGCAGCTTAGCTGCGGGGGCAGTTTACGAGCAGTACTTC. Its translation: CASSLAAGAVYEQYF. Together with reference TRBV7-6 and TRBJ2-7, the CDR3 gives the full variable domain: GAGVSQSPRYKVTKRGQDVALRCDPISGHVSLYWYRQALGQGPEFLTYFNYEAQQDKSGLPNDRFSAERPEGSISTLTIQRTEQRDSAMYRCASSLAAGAVYEQYFGPGTRLTVT.

V is TRBV7-9 and J is TRBJ1-3; D unclear. There are 15 residues in the CDR3. Germline CDR1 is SEHNR and CDR2 is FQNEAQ (reference sequence). Trimming took 5 bases from V and 3 from J, leaving 14 bases between them. The CDR3 sequence is CASSPPGGLGNTIYF. In nucleotides, the CDR3 is TGTGCCAGCAGCCCACCGGGAGGTCTTGGAAACACCATATATTTT.

This clone was picked up a small number of times. The CDR3 spells CASSKSGKQETQYF. In nucleotides, the CDR3 is TGTGCCAGCAGCAAATCCGGGAAACAAGAGACCCAGTACTTC. The gene calls are TRBV7-2 and TRBJ2-5; TRBD2 might be the D (5 bases). This CDR3 has 14 residues. V shed 5 bases and J shed 2 bases, with 12 bases lying between them. The germline V gene encodes CDR1 SGHTA and CDR2 FQGNSA.

The chain joins TRBV2 to TRBJ2-7, with 8 bases identical to TRBD1. J gave up 5 bases and V 5 bases, and 8 bases lay outside the gene matches. This CDR3 comprises 14 residues. CDR1 is SNHLY, CDR2 FYNNEI, per germline. DNA of the CDR3: TGTGCCAGCAGTTATGACAGGGGCGGCCACGAGCAGTACTTC. Its protein is CASSYDRGGHEQYF.

This chain connects TRBV10-3 to TRBJ2-2; maybe TRBD1 (6 bases). Trimming stripped 3 bases from V and 3 bases from J, with 11 bases between. The CDR3 loop spans 15 amino acids. The germline CDR1 and CDR2 sequences are ENHRY and SYGVKD. The CDR3 sequence is CAISDPGQHTGELFF. In nucleotides, the CDR3 is TGTGCCATCAGTGACCCCGGACAGCACACCGGGGAGCTGTTTTTT.

The chain couples TRBV18 to TRBJ2-5; a possible D gene is TRBD2 (5 bases). CDR3 length equals 13 residues. V shed 5 bases and J shed 0 bases, with 7 bases lying between them. Germline-derived CDR1 and CDR2 are KGHSH and LQKENI. The CDR3 coding sequence is TGTGCCAGCTCAAAGGACTACCAAGAGACCCAGTACTTC. This codes for CASSKDYQETQYF.

This clone was observed once. This chain uses TRBV5-1 with TRBJ2-3; the match to TRBD2 covers 8 bases. The germline V gene has CDR1 SGHRS and CDR2 YFSETQ. J was trimmed by 1 base and V by 6 bases; bases with no gene match: 1. The CDR3 totals 13 residues. CDR3 DNA: TGCGCCAGCACGGGGGGGGGCACAGATACGCAGTATTTT. This encodes CASTGGGTDTQYF. The entire variable domain, with the rest obtained from reference TRBV5-1 and TRBJ2-3, is as follows: KAGVTQTPRYLIKTRGQQVTLSCSPISGHRSVSWYQQTPGQGLQFLFEYFSETQRNKGNFPGRFSGRQFSNSRSEMNVSTLELGDSALYLCASTGGGTDTQYFGPGTRLTVL.

The CDR3 nucleotides read TGCGCCAGCTCCGGGACAGGGGATAGCGAGCAGTACTTC. Its translation is CASSGTGDSEQYF. This chain joins TRBV10-2 and TRBJ2-7; 10 bases match TRBD1. Per germline, CDR1 WSHSY and CDR2 SAAADI. This CDR3 has 13 amino acids. The ends lost 8 bases at V and 6 bases at J; junction bases unmatched: 7.

This sequence joins TRBV5-6 and TRBJ2-4; D gene unclear. Germline CDR1 reads SGHDT; CDR2 reads YYEEEE. The CDR3 length is 14 residues. Trimming pared 1 base from V and 6 bases from J, leaving 11 bases between. In DNA, the CDR3 is TGTGCCAGCAGCTTGCGGAGCGCAAGAAACATTCAGTACTTC. Amino acids: CASSLRSARNIQYF.

The chain recombines TRBV19 with TRBJ1-2; TRBD1 aligns across 7 bases. Germline V CDR1 and CDR2: LNHDA, SQIVND (reference sequence). After removal of 10 bases from V and 2 bases from J, the junction contained 4 bases not matched to a gene. This CDR3 is built from 12 residues. As DNA, the CDR3 is TGTGCCATAGGACAGGCCAACTATGGCTACACCTTC. It codes for CAIGQANYGYTF.

The chain carries TRBV6-5 and TRBJ2-3, with 8 nucleotides matching TRBD1. The CDR3 is 16 amino acids. J was trimmed by 2 bases and V by 3 bases; bases with no gene match: 7. CDR1 is MNHEY, CDR2 SVGAGI, per germline. In DNA, the CDR3 is TGTGCCAGCAGTTATAGCGGACAGGGCATCACAGATACGCAGTATTTT. It is translated as CASSYSGQGITDTQYF.

This chain joins TRBV7-2 and TRBJ1-1; 8 bases are shared with TRBD1. Looked up from germline, CDR1 is SGHTA and CDR2 is FQGNSA. The V and J ends lost 5 bases and 7 bases, in that order; junction bases with no gene match: 12. This CDR3 contains 15 residues. The CDR3 DNA reads TGTGCCAGCAGCGTCTCAGGACAGGGAGTTGGTGAAGCTTTCTTT. This gives the protein CASSVSGQGVGEAFF.

This sequence joins TRBV5-6 and TRBJ2-7; 8 bases line up with TRBD1. The CDR3 spans 12 residues. V lost 5 bases and J lost 12; bases outside the gene matches: 10. CDR1 and CDR2 (germline): SGHDT, YYEEEE. The CDR3 loop reads CASSLAGGSAYF. The CDR3 nucleotides read TGTGCCAGCAGTTTAGCAGGGGGCTCAGCGTACTTC. Full variable domain (outside the CDR3, taken from reference TRBV5-6 and TRBJ2-7): DAGVTQSPTHLIKTRGQQVTLRCSPKSGHDTVSWYQQALGQGPQFIFQYYEEEERQRGNFPDRFSGHQFPNYSSELNVNALLLGDSALYLCASSLAGGSAYFGPGTRLTVT.

The chain recombines TRBV6-1 with TRBJ2-7; a weak D match, TRBD1 (6 bases). The CDR3 sequence is 10 residues long. In germline, CDR1 is MNHNS, CDR2 SASEGT. Trimming removed 3 bases at V and 12 bases at J, with 9 bases between. The DNA of the CDR3 is TGTGCCAGCAGTGAGACAGGTCTGTACTTC. Protein product: CASSETGLYF.

In DNA form, the CDR3 reads TGTGCCAGCAGCGTAGGAGGGGGTATAGGACAGCCCCAGCATTTT. Translating it yields CASSVGGGIGQPQHF. V is TRBV9 and J is TRBJ1-5; perhaps TRBD1 as D (6 bases). Germline-derived CDR1 and CDR2 are SGDLS and YYNGEE. Trimming cost V 0 bases and J 7 bases, with 14 bases left between them. The CDR3 totals 15 residues.

V is TRBV14 and J is TRBJ2-7; a weak D match, TRBD2 (7 bases). Germline-derived CDR1 and CDR2 are SGHDN and FVKESK. CDR3 size: 14 residues. V was trimmed by 0 bases and J by 7 bases, leaving 13 bases between them. The chain's CDR3 is CASSQEEGGQEQYF. As DNA, the CDR3 is TGTGCCAGCAGCCAAGAAGAGGGGGGGCAAGAGCAGTACTTC.